This record looks at one T cell receptor (beta chain) sequence and its context. V was clipped by 8 bases and J by 1 base; unmatched bases: 10. The CDR3 spans 15 residues. CDR1 SNHLY and CDR2 FYNNEI come from the germline V gene. The sample is drawn from a study of cytomegalovirus exposure and HLA in healthy donors. PCR involved 60 Vbeta and 13 Jbeta primers. Generated by immunoSEQ multiplex PCR, the TCRdb table keeps only in-frame clones and is missing some. The sample holds more than 70,000 clones, 60% to 80% seen once. The gene calls are TRBV2 and TRBJ2-5, with 7 bases that match TRBD2. What was sequenced was PBMCs. This clonotype originated in a boy aged 10-17 years in good health and CMV-seronegative. The CDR3 reads CASPTRRGGQETQYF. DNA of the CDR3: TGTGCCAGCCCCACACGTCGCGGGGGCCAAGAGACCCAGTACTTC.